Below, 15 T cell receptor beta chains from the same sample are listed, as sequenced in a study of quantifying T cell responses using KT2 cells. Study-level information: Reverse transcription used primers in the TCR alpha and beta constant regions.

The cDNA 3' end received a ligated oligonucleotide with a UMI. An equimolar mix of RC1.1 and RC1.2 primed the beta chain across TRBC1 and TRBC2. TCRdb called the UMI-ligation and nested PCR reads again in MiXCR, with one record for every CDR3 protein. The sample carries about 33,000 distinct CDR3 sequences, around 10% recorded once. The sample comprised PBMCs spiked with cells of the T cell clone KT2. These receptors were collected from a human donor.

In this sample, this clonotype turned up many times. V is TRBV5-4 and J is TRBJ1-2; 9 positions match TRBD1. Germline V gene lookup returns CDR1 SGHNT and CDR2 YYREEE (reference sequence). The CDR3 runs to 14 residues. V dropped 5 bases and J dropped 6; count of bases not matched to a gene: 8. The CDR3: CASSTQGAFNGYTF. The CDR3 DNA reads TGTGCCAGCAGTACACAGGGGGCGTTCAATGGCTACACCTTC.

The chain is built from TRBV7-2 and TRBJ1-5, with a possible D match to TRBD1 (5 bases). Per germline, CDR1 SGHTA and CDR2 FQGNSA. Trimming took 3 bases from V and 4 from J, leaving 13 bases between them. The CDR3 is made up of 15 amino acids. This CDR3 reads CASSFRDGENQPQHF. CDR3 DNA: TGTGCCAGCAGCTTCCGGGACGGAGAGAATCAGCCCCAGCATTTT. The full variable domain, rest sourced from reference TRBV7-2 and TRBJ1-5, is GAGVSQSPSNKVTEKGKDVELRCDPISGHTALYWYRQSLGQGLEFLIYFQGNSAPDKSGLPSDRFSAERTGGSVSTLTIQRTQQEDSAVYLCASSFRDGENQPQHFGDGTRLSIL.

This clonotype was picked up many times. This rearrangement joins TRBV5-8 to TRBJ2-3, with 12 bases fitting TRBD2. CDR1 and CDR2 from the germline V gene are SGHTS and YDEGEE. V lost 0 bases, J lost 3 bases, and 8 bases stayed unmatched. The CDR3 contains 18 residues. The CDR3, as DNA: TGTGCCAGCAGCTTGGCTTTCACTAGCGGGGGGCGTACAGATACGCAGTATTTT. Translation: CASSLAFTSGGRTDTQYF.

V usage is TRBV2 and J usage is TRBJ2-5; D tentatively fits TRBD1 or TRBD2 (5 bases each). The CDR3 extends over 15 amino acids. V lost 6 bases, J lost 2 bases, and 16 bases lay in between. Germline loops: CDR1 SNHLY, CDR2 FYNNEI. The CDR3: CASRDRPRGQETQYF. The CDR3 DNA reads TGTGCCAGCAGGGACCGCCCGAGGGGTCAAGAGACCCAGTACTTC. The full variable domain, completed using reference TRBV2 and TRBJ2-5, is EPEVTQTPSHQVTQMGQEVILRCVPISNHLYFYWYRQILGQKVEFLVSFYNNEISEKSEIFDDQFSVERPDGSNFTLKIRSTKLEDSAMYFCASRDRPRGQETQYFGPGTRLLVL.

CDR3 residues: CSASGGSSNQPQHF. For the CDR3, the DNA is TGCAGTGCTAGTGGCGGGTCGAGCAATCAGCCCCAGCATTTT. The chain is built from TRBV20-1 and TRBJ1-5; D remains ambiguous. This CDR3 is 14 amino acids long. Trimming removed 3 bases from V and 1 base from J, with 10 bases in between. Germline V CDR1 and CDR2: DFQATT, SNEGSKA (reference sequence).

This chain joins TRBV27 and TRBJ2-3; D gene ambiguous. Germline assignment: CDR1 MNHEY and CDR2 SMNVEV (reference sequence). This CDR3 has 14 residues. The V gene lost 5 bases and the J gene lost 6 bases, with 15 bases spanning the gap. The chain's CDR3 is CASSVALPVDTQYF. DNA for the CDR3: TGTGCCAGCAGTGTGGCCCTACCTGTGGATACGCAGTATTTT.

This clonotype was recorded many times. The rearrangement joins TRBV2 to TRBJ2-2, with 7 bases identical to TRBD1. The trim removed 5 bases at V and 4 bases at J, leaving 10 bases unmatched. Per germline, CDR1 SNHLY and CDR2 FYNNEI. The CDR3 totals 16 residues. CDR3 DNA: TGTGCCAGCAGTTACACAGGGGCGGGTACCACCGGGGAGCTGTTTTTT. The encoded protein is CASSYTGAGTTGELFF.

This clonotype was found many times. The chain combines TRBV28 with TRBJ2-3; 7 bases map to TRBD1. J gave up 1 base and V 4 bases, and 5 bases lay outside the gene matches. The CDR3 spans 15 residues. CDR1 is MDHEN and CDR2 is SYDVKM in the germline V gene. The CDR3 DNA reads TGTGCCAGCAGTTCCCTTCAGGGGGGCACAGATACGCAGTATTTT. It encodes CASSSLQGGTDTQYF.

This clonotype is categorized as medium-sized. The chain uses TRBV18 and TRBJ1-1; no reliable D call. This CDR3 has 13 amino acids. The V end lost 3 bases, the J end lost 0 bases, and 5 bases lay between the germline ends. Germline V gene data show CDR1 as KGHSH and CDR2 as LQKENI. The CDR3 DNA is TGTGCCAGCTCACCGGGGATGAACACTGAAGCTTTCTTT. Translation: CASSPGMNTEAFF.

This clonotype was counted at least ten times. The rearrangement links TRBV2 to TRBJ1-4; D remains ambiguous. The CDR3 totals 14 residues. V gave up 0 bases and J gave up 7 bases, with 9 bases separating them. Per the germline V gene, CDR1 is SNHLY and CDR2 is FYNNEI. This chain's CDR3 is CASSEARVGEKLFF. The CDR3 DNA is TGTGCCAGCAGTGAAGCTAGGGTTGGTGAAAAACTGTTTTTT.

This clonotype came up many times. The chain has TRBV5-1 and TRBJ2-3; D gene uncertain. The CDR3 totals 13 residues. From germline, CDR1 is SGHRS and CDR2 YFSETQ. V dropped 1 base and J dropped 4 bases, with 7 bases sitting between them. The DNA for the CDR3 is TGCGCCAGCAGCTTGTCAAGTGCAGATACGCAGTATTTT. Protein sequence: CASSLSSADTQYF.

This clonotype has at least ten counts. The chain is built from TRBV4-2 and TRBJ1-2, with a possible D match to TRBD1 (6 bases). The germline V gene has CDR1 LGHNA and CDR2 YNFKEQ. This CDR3 region has 15 residues. The V and J ends lost 0 bases and 4 bases respectively, with 12 bases between them. The CDR3 DNA follows: TGTGCCAGCAGCCAAGAAACAGGGATGGGCTATGGCTACACCTTC. Its translation is CASSQETGMGYGYTF.

The table lists this clonotype with many counts. The rearrangement uses TRBV12-3 or TRBV12-4 and TRBJ1-1; D remains unclear. The CDR3 runs 13 residues. The V gene lost 6 bases and the J gene lost 1 base, with 9 bases spanning the gap. The CDR3: CASRDTANTEAFF. CDR3 nucleotide sequence: TGTGCCAGCAGAGACACAGCGAACACTGAAGCTTTCTTT.

This clonotype has at least ten counts. The chain carries TRBV15 and TRBJ1-1; D remains ambiguous. V was clipped by 4 bases and J by 2 bases, with 11 bases between them. This CDR3 has 14 amino acids. CDR1 LNHNV and CDR2 YYDKDF come from the germline V gene (reference sequence). The CDR3 loop is CATSMKLGNTEAFF. CDR3 nucleotide sequence: TGTGCCACCAGCATGAAGTTGGGAAACACTGAAGCTTTCTTT.

In this sample, this clonotype turned up many times. The CDR3 protein is CSGAQGSDTEAFF. DNA of the CDR3: TGCAGCGGTGCACAGGGGAGCGACACTGAAGCTTTCTTT. J is TRBJ1-1 and V is TRBV29-1, with 7 bases fitting TRBD1. This CDR3 comprises 13 residues. The V segment lost 7 bases and the J segment 3 bases; nucleotides outside the gene matches: 8. Germline CDR1 is SQVTM and CDR2 is ANQGSEA.